This is a list of T cell receptor beta chains from one sample in a study of beta chain features in type 1 diabetes. Using immunoSEQ multiplex PCR, the repertoire was profiled, and TCRdb retains in-frame clones only, with some absent. The sample comprises nearly 700,000 clones, 10% to 15% of which are singletons, and approximately 0.022% rests with the top ten. Sequenced: naive CD4+ T cells from blood. Receptor source: a man in his late teens or twenties with type 1 diabetes. The CDR3 runs from the conserved cysteine through the conserved F or W. Each record gives: D gene, V gene, J gene, clone size, CDR3 protein, CDR3 DNA. A D gene is named only where the DNA matches it firmly. Clone size is given for some rows only: seen once, a few or many times, or a class if the clone is expanded.

d_gene: NA; v_gene: TRBV29-1; j_gene: TRBJ2-5; abundance: few; CDR3aa: CSVAPGEAQYF; CDR3nt: TGCAGCGTTGCACCGGGGGAAGCCCAGTACTTC
d_gene: TRBD1; v_gene: TRBV5-1; j_gene: TRBJ2-2; abundance: NA; CDR3aa: CASSWTGTGELFF; CDR3nt: TGCGCCAGCAGCTGGACAGGGACCGGGGAGCTGTTTTTT
d_gene: NA; v_gene: TRBV9; j_gene: TRBJ2-3; abundance: NA; CDR3aa: CASSVGGETDTQYF; CDR3nt: TGTGCCAGCAGCGTAGGGGGGGAAACAGATACGCAGTATTTT
d_gene: NA; v_gene: TRBV11-3; j_gene: TRBJ2-3; abundance: few; CDR3aa: CASGAQRTDTQYF; CDR3nt: TGTGCCAGCGGGGCCCAACGCACAGATACGCAGTATTTT
d_gene: NA; v_gene: TRBV10-3; j_gene: TRBJ1-1; abundance: few; CDR3aa: CAISNTGQNTEAFF; CDR3nt: TGTGCCATCAGTAACACGGGCCAGAACACTGAAGCTTTCTTT
d_gene: NA; v_gene: TRBV4-1; j_gene: TRBJ2-2; abundance: few; CDR3aa: CASSTEGGTGELFF; CDR3nt: TGCGCCAGCAGCACGGAGGGAGGTACCGGGGAGCTGTTTTTT
d_gene: TRBD1; v_gene: TRBV7-8; j_gene: TRBJ1-1; abundance: few; CDR3aa: CASSLRGRNTEAFF; CDR3nt: TGTGCCAGCAGCTTAAGGGGGCGGAACACTGAAGCTTTCTTT
d_gene: TRBD2; v_gene: TRBV4-1; j_gene: TRBJ2-1; abundance: NA; CDR3aa: CASSQVPWRGGLEQFF; CDR3nt: TGCGCCAGCAGCCAAGTCCCTTGGCGGGGGGGCCTTGAGCAGTTCTTC
d_gene: NA; v_gene: TRBV2; j_gene: TRBJ1-5; abundance: NA; CDR3aa: CASRDPNQPQHF; CDR3nt: TGTGCCAGCAGGGACCCTAATCAGCCCCAGCATTTT
d_gene: NA; v_gene: TRBV15; j_gene: TRBJ1-1; abundance: NA; CDR3aa: CATSRAAENTEAFF; CDR3nt: TGTGCCACCAGCAGAGCGGCAGAGAACACTGAAGCTTTCTTT
d_gene: TRBD1; v_gene: TRBV6-5; j_gene: TRBJ2-2; abundance: NA; CDR3aa: CASSYRDRYTGELFF; CDR3nt: TGTGCCAGCAGTTACCGGGACAGGTACACCGGGGAGCTGTTTTTT
d_gene: NA; v_gene: TRBV18; j_gene: TRBJ2-7; abundance: few; CDR3aa: CASSPPYPPVEQYF; CDR3nt: TGTGCCAGCTCACCACCCTACCCCCCAGTCGAGCAGTACTTC
d_gene: TRBD1; v_gene: TRBV6-5; j_gene: TRBJ1-2; abundance: NA; CDR3aa: CASSNYPDRTYGYTF; CDR3nt: TGTGCCAGCAGCAACTACCCGGACAGGACCTATGGCTACACCTTC
d_gene: NA; v_gene: TRBV6-4; j_gene: TRBJ1-2; abundance: NA; CDR3aa: CASSDGPYGYTF; CDR3nt: TGTGCCAGCAGTGACGGACCCTATGGCTACACCTTC
d_gene: NA; v_gene: TRBV6-5; j_gene: TRBJ2-1; abundance: few; CDR3aa: CASSTPGSEQFF; CDR3nt: TGTGCCAGCAGTACCCCCGGAAGTGAGCAGTTCTTC
d_gene: NA; v_gene: TRBV18; j_gene: TRBJ1-3; abundance: NA; CDR3aa: CASSPPSQASSGNTIYF; CDR3nt: TGTGCCAGCTCACCACCGAGTCAGGCGAGCTCTGGAAACACCATATATTTT
d_gene: NA; v_gene: TRBV7-9; j_gene: TRBJ2-3; abundance: few; CDR3aa: CASSLGTRTDTQYF; CDR3nt: TGTGCCAGCAGCTTAGGGACTCGCACAGATACGCAGTATTTT
d_gene: NA; v_gene: TRBV5-4; j_gene: TRBJ1-3; abundance: NA; CDR3aa: CASTDGLSSGNTIYF; CDR3nt: TGTGCCAGCACTGACGGACTGAGCTCTGGAAACACCATATATTTT